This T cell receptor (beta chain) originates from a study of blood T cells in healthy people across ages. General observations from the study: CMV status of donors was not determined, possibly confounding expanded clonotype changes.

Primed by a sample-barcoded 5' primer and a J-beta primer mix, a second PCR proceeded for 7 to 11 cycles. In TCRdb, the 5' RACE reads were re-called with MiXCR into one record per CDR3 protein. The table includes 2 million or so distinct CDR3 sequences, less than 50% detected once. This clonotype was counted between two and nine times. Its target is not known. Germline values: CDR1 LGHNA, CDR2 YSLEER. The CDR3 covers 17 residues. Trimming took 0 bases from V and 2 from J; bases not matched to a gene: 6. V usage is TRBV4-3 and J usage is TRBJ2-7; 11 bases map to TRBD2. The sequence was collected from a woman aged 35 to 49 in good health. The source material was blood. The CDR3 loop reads CASSQDLSGLAAYEQYF. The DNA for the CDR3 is TGCGCCAGCAGCCAAGACCTATCGGGACTAGCGGCCTACGAGCAGTACTTC.